What follows are 27 T cell receptor beta chains derived from one specimen sequenced in a study of tumor-infiltrating lymphocytes in primary liver carcinoma. Total RNA amounting to 500 ng was the source from which TCR beta cDNA was made with a constant-region primer. ARM-PCR, slightly modified, supplied the TCR beta libraries through three nested multiplex PCR rounds. Primers for the first two PCR rounds were TRBV1-TRBV30 forward primers and a C-beta reverse primer (approximately 10 cycles per round). Each CDR3 protein gets one entry after TCRdb re-called the multiplex PCR reads with MiXCR. This sample has 100,000 to 150,000 distinct CDR3 sequences, with 60% to 75% found just once. Bulk tissue was left unsorted, and RNA and DNA were co-extracted from around 18-30 mg of it. Sequencing input: liver tumor tissue from sampling region 3. Subset noted: tumor region T3, left-lateral pole. All receptors come from a woman between 55 and 75 years old with primary liver carcinoma and hepatitis B virus infection.

As for this clonotype: This is likely a read error, given that the CDR3 carries no conserved phenylalanine or tryptophan at its end. The gene calls are TRBV5-6 and TRBJ1-2, with a possible D match to TRBD1 (6 bases). CDR1 is SGHDT and CDR2 is YYEEEE in the germline V gene. The germline V and J ends were trimmed by 8 bases and 4 bases, with 18 bases remaining between them. The CDR3 sequence is 14 residues long. The DNA for the CDR3 is TGTGCCAGAAGCGTCCCCGGGACAATCTATGGCTACACCCTC. This encodes CARSVPGTIYGYTL.

A few counts support this clonotype. The chain has TRBV28 and TRBJ2-3, with 9 bases matching TRBD2. This CDR3 comprises 15 residues. Germline loops: CDR1 MDHEN, CDR2 SYDVKM. V trimming: 7 bases; J trimming: 4 bases; junction bases outside the gene matches: 9. The CDR3 DNA reads TGTGCCAGCACCCCTGTTAGCGGGAGAGCAGATACGCAGTATTTT. Amino acids: CASTPVSGRADTQYF.

As for this clonotype: Possible read error: a much larger clone is one base away. The chain combines TRBV7-9 with TRBJ2-1; perhaps TRBD2 as D (6 bases). The CDR3 sequence is 13 residues long. Germline V gene lookup returns CDR1 SEHNR and CDR2 FQNEAQ (reference sequence). CDR3 in DNA: TGTACCAGCGCCCGGGACTTCTCTCATGAGCAGTTCTTC. Encoded protein: CTSARDFSHEQFF.

As for this clonotype: Sequence at one end of the junction differs from germline and may be a read error. This sequence joins TRBV10-3 and TRBJ2-5, with D hard to call. The CDR3 consists of 14 residues. Germline V gene lookup returns CDR1 ENHRY and CDR2 SYGVKD. As DNA, the CDR3 is TGTGCCATCAGTGAGTCGGCAACCCAAGAGACCCGGTACTTC. Its protein is CAISESATQETRYF.

The chain has TRBV28 and TRBJ2-7; D uncertain. Trimming took off 2 bases at V and 4 bases at J, with 9 bases between the two ends. Looked up from germline, CDR1 is MDHEN and CDR2 is SYDVKM. This CDR3 has 13 amino acids. The CDR3 DNA follows: TGTGCCAGCAGTTTACCCGGCGGATACGAGCAGTACTTC. Its translation is CASSLPGGYEQYF.

The chain combines TRBV5-1 with TRBJ1-6; 9 bases are shared with TRBD1. V shed 0 bases, J shed 9 bases, and the junction held 7 bases outside the gene matches. CDR1 SGHRS and CDR2 YFSETQ come from the germline V gene. This CDR3 is 16 amino acids long. CDR3 in amino acids: CASSLDGGTGISPLHF. The DNA for the CDR3 is TGCGCCAGCAGCTTGGATGGCGGGACAGGGATTTCACCCCTCCACTTT.

A remark on this clonotype: Since a much larger clone is just one base distant, this may be a read error. The chain carries TRBV7-8 and TRBJ2-1, with D unclear. CDR1 and CDR2 from the germline V gene are SGHVS and FQNEAQ. Trimming shortened V by 3 bases and J by 10 bases, and 10 bases separated the two germline ends. The CDR3 is 12 residues long. CDR3 loop: CASSLGWAEQFF. CDR3 in DNA: TGTGCCAGCAGCTTGGGATGGGCGGAGCAGTTCTTC.

Concerning this clonotype itself: Likely a read error: the CDR3 ends without its conserved phenylalanine or tryptophan. The DNA is omitted, as the CDR3 cannot be located on it reliably, and the CDR3 follows TCRdb's listing. The V call is TRBV11-2, the J call TRBJ1-6. From germline, CDR1 is SGHAT and CDR2 FQNNGV. Including both end residues, the CDR3 is 14 amino acids long. CDR3 protein: CACSFMDDRSPLYL.

The V and J genes are TRBV7-9 and TRBJ1-1, with D tentatively TRBD1 (5 bases). Germline V CDR1 and CDR2: SEHNR, FQNEAQ (reference sequence). V lost 3 bases to trimming and J lost 0 bases, with 17 bases between them. The CDR3 length is 17 residues. CDR3 amino acids: CASSFGTGTGMNTEAFF. The DNA of the CDR3 is TGTGCCAGCAGCTTCGGGACCGGGACCGGCATGAACACTGAAGCTTTCTTT.

The chain has TRBV28 and TRBJ1-5; D is uncertain. CDR3 length: 15 amino acids. CDR1 and CDR2 from the germline V gene are MDHEN and SYDVKM. V lost 2 bases and J 1 base, leaving 9 bases between the germline ends. The CDR3 DNA sequence: TGTGCCAGCAGTTTAGCCTCTGGGAGCAATCAGCCCCAGCATTTT. This gives the protein CASSLASGSNQPQHF.

Comment on this clonotype: One end of the junction does not line up with germline, which may come from a read error. The chain recombines TRBV29-1 with TRBJ2-4, with unresolved D. The CDR3 sequence is 12 residues long. The V gene's germline CDR1 is SQVTM and CDR2 ANQGSEA. In DNA form, the CDR3 reads TGCAGGGTCGGACGGGCTGGAAACATTCAGTACTTT. It yields the protein CRVGRAGNIQYF. Variable domain in full (rest from reference TRBV29-1 and TRBJ2-4): SAVISQKPSRDICQRGTSLTIQCQVDSQVTMMFWYRQQPGQSLTLIATANQGSEATYESGFVIDKFPISRPNLTFSTLTVSNMSPEDSSIYLCRVGRAGNIQYFGAGTRLSVL.

Remarks on this clonotype: The junction does not match germline at one end; this may be a read error. This rearrangement joins TRBV12-3 or TRBV12-4 to TRBJ1-1; D call uncertain. The CDR3 covers 15 residues. The CDR3 sequence is CVSSSSTTRRTEAFF. For the CDR3, the DNA is TGTGTCAGCAGTTCTTCCACGACTAGGAGGACTGAAGCTTTCTTT.

Concerning this clonotype itself: One junction end disagrees with the germline gene, perhaps due to a read error. This chain's CDR3 is CTSSPPGSGRAYEQCF. The CDR3 nucleotides are TGTACCAGCAGCCCACCGGGTAGCGGGAGGGCGTACGAGCAGTGCTTC. The rearrangement uses TRBV5-4 and TRBJ2-7, with TRBD2 identical over 11 bases. CDR1 and CDR2 from the germline V gene are SGHNT and YYREEE (reference sequence). This CDR3 has 16 residues.

V is TRBV7-6 and J is TRBJ2-1; 8 nucleotides match TRBD2. This CDR3 has 16 amino acids. V trimming: 9 bases; J trimming: 5 bases; junction bases outside the gene matches: 15. Germline V gene data show CDR1 as SGHVS and CDR2 as FNYEAQ. In nucleotides, the CDR3 is TGTGCCAGTAGCCGTGCGGGGACTAGTTGTGACAATGAGCAGTTCTTC. As protein: CASSRAGTSCDNEQFF. Full variable domain (rest looked up from reference TRBV7-6 and TRBJ2-1): GAGVSQSPRYKVTKRGQDVALRCDPISGHVSLYWYRQALGQGPEFLTYFNYEAQQDKSGLPNDRFSAERPEGSISTLTIQRTEQRDSAMYRCASSRAGTSCDNEQFFGPGTRLTVL.

The table lists this clonotype with a count of one. This may arise from a read error, as a much more abundant clone is one base away. This likely comes from a read error, as the CDR3 has no conserved phenylalanine or tryptophan at its end. This chain links TRBV5-6 with TRBJ2-7, with D unclear. V was cut by 3 bases and J by 0 bases, with 19 bases left in between. Germline CDR1 SGHDT, CDR2 YYEEEE. This CDR3 has 17 residues. The CDR3 DNA is TGTGCCAGCAGCTCGGATTTGGGCGGAGCCCACTCCTACGAGCAGTACTGC. Translating it yields CASSSDLGGAHSYEQYC.

Notes on this clonotype: In this CDR3 the conserved last residue, phenylalanine or tryptophan, is missing, so a read error is likely. This sequence joins TRBV11-2 and TRBJ2-3; perhaps D is TRBD1 or TRBD2 (7 bases each). The CDR3 contains 14 residues. The germline V gene has CDR1 SGHAT and CDR2 FQNNGV. CDR3 nucleotide sequence: TGTACCAGCAGCGCACGACAGGGAGGGGATACGCAGTATGTT. This encodes CTSSARQGGDTQYV.

About this clonotype itself: A junction boundary mismatches the germline segment, possibly from a read error. V gene TRBV18 combines with J gene TRBJ2-5, with D possibly being TRBD1 (5 bases). The CDR3 length is 14 residues. Germline V gene sequence: CDR1 KGHSH, CDR2 LQKENI. CDR3 nucleotide sequence: TGTGCCGGCTCACTTTCACAGGCTGGGGAGACCCAGTACTTC. It encodes CAGSLSQAGETQYF.

A remark on this clonotype: The junction does not match germline at one end; this may be a read error. This sequence joins TRBV5-1 and TRBJ2-7; D is possibly TRBD1 or TRBD2 (5 bases each). Germline V gene sequence: CDR1 SGHRS, CDR2 YFSETQ. The length of the CDR3 is 15 residues. CDR3 nucleotide sequence: TGCGCCAGCAGCCCCGGGACGATGAGCTCCTACGAGCAGTGTTTC. This codes for CASSPGTMSSYEQCF.

This clonotype was recorded once. V usage is TRBV18 and J usage is TRBJ2-1, with 7 bases matching TRBD1. CDR1 KGHSH and CDR2 LQKENI come from the germline V gene. This CDR3 has 13 residues. The V and J ends lost 4 bases and 14 bases, in that order; junction bases with no gene match: 11. CDR3 sequence (DNA): TGTGCCAGCTCACAGGACAGGACGGTCGGGGAGTTCTTC. It translates to CASSQDRTVGEFF.

Comments on this clonotype: Just one base apart from a much larger clone, this may be a read error. The missing conserved phenylalanine or tryptophan at the end of this CDR3 makes a read error likely. The chain uses TRBV6-1 and TRBJ2-7; 7 bases line up with TRBD1. From germline, CDR1 is MNHNS and CDR2 SASEGT. The junction had 6 bases not matched to a gene; V was cut back by 4 bases and J by 3 bases. The CDR3 extends over 14 amino acids. The CDR3 region is CASSGTGAGYEQYL. The CDR3 bases are TGTGCCAGCAGTGGAACAGGGGCGGGCTACGAGCAGTACTTG.

This clonotype was seen a few times. The chain employs TRBV19 and TRBJ1-2, with D unresolved. Trimming removed 5 bases at V and 7 bases at J, with 8 bases between. The V gene's germline CDR1 is LNHDA and CDR2 SQIVND (reference sequence). CDR3 length equals 11 residues. CDR3 nucleotide sequence: TGTGCCAGTAGTTACGGCCGTGGCTACACCTTC. Protein product: CASSYGRGYTF.

This clonotype was observed at least ten times. The chain carries TRBV6-6 and TRBJ2-6, with 7 positions matching TRBD1. This CDR3 has 15 amino acids. Germline CDR1 is MNHNY and CDR2 is SVGAGI (reference sequence). The trim removed 5 bases at V and 2 bases at J, leaving 3 bases unmatched. CDR3: CASSKQGAGANVLTF. CDR3 in DNA: TGTGCCAGCAGTAAGCAGGGGGCTGGGGCCAACGTCCTGACTTTC.

The rearrangement joins TRBV7-3 to TRBJ2-5; D remains ambiguous. Deletions cut 1 base from V and 3 bases from J, with 6 bases between. CDR1 and CDR2 (germline): SGHTA, FQGTGA. CDR3 size: 13 residues. The CDR3 here is CASSLKREETQYF. The CDR3 DNA follows: TGTGCCAGCAGCTTAAAAAGGGAAGAGACCCAGTACTTC.

This clonotype was detected a few times. The chain carries TRBV28 and TRBJ1-5; a possible D gene is TRBD1 (6 bases). Germline V CDR1 and CDR2: MDHEN, SYDVKM. The CDR3 sequence is 15 residues long. Between the trimmed V and J ends, which lost 4 bases and 8 bases, there was a span of 18 bases. The CDR3 loop reads CASSSRTPGAEPQHF. In nucleotides, the CDR3 is TGTGCCAGCAGTTCACGGACCCCGGGGGCAGAGCCCCAGCATTTT.

CDR3 DNA: TGTGCCAGCAGGTATAACAGGAACCCCTACGAGCAGTACTTC. Translating it yields CASRYNRNPYEQYF. The rearrangement links TRBV11-2 to TRBJ2-7, with D possibly TRBD1 on 5 matching bases. The CDR3 runs 14 residues. Germline values: CDR1 SGHAT, CDR2 FQNNGV. Trimming shortened V by 6 bases and J by 2 bases, and 14 bases separated the two germline ends. Full variable domain (outside the CDR3, taken from reference TRBV11-2 and TRBJ2-7): EAGVAQSPRYKIIEKRQSVAFWCNPISGHATLYWYQQILGQGPKLLIQFQNNGVVDDSQLPKDRFSAERLKGVDSTLKIQPAKLEDSAVYLCASRYNRNPYEQYFGPGTRLTVT.

With regard to this clonotype: The junction does not match germline at one end; this may be a read error. The chain joins TRBV5-4 to TRBJ2-7; 9 positions match TRBD2. The CDR3 covers 16 residues. Germline V gene data show CDR1 as SGHNT and CDR2 as YYREEE (reference sequence). Written as DNA, the CDR3 is TGTACCAGCAGCCCCCCAGGCGGGAGGGAGAACTACGAGCAGTACTTC. This gives the protein CTSSPPGGRENYEQYF.

This clonotype was observed a handful of times. This may stem from a read error, because a much larger clone lies one nucleotide away. The rearrangement links TRBV10-2 to TRBJ1-2; a possible D gene is TRBD1 (5 bases). Per the germline V gene, CDR1 is WSHSY and CDR2 is SAAADI. The V end was cut by 5 bases, the J end by 8 bases, with 15 bases between. This CDR3 spans 13 amino acids. As DNA, the CDR3 is TGCGCCAGCAGTCCCTGGGGGACGGAAGGCTACACCTTC. Its protein is CASSPWGTEGYTF.